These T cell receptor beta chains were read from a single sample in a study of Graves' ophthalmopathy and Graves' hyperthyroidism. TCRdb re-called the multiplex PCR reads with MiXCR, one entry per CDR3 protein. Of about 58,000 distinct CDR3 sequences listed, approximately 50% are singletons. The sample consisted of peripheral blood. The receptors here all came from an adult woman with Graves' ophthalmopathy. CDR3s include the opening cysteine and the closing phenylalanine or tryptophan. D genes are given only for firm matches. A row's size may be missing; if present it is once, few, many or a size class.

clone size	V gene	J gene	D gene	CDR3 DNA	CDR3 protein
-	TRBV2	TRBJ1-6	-	TGTGCCAGCTTTAGGACACCCGCCTATAATTCACCCCTCCACTTT	CASFRTPAYNSPLHF
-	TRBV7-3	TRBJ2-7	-	TGTGCCAGCAGCTTACGGGGCGGGGAGCAGTACTTC	CASSLRGGEQYF
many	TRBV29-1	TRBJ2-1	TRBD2	TGCAGCGGTGGACTAGCGGGAGTATCCTACAATGAGCAGTTCTTC	CSGGLAGVSYNEQFF
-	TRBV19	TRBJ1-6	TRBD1	TGTGCCAGTAACAGGGGGAGTTCACCCCTCCACTTT	CASNRGSSPLHF
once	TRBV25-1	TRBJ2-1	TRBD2	TGTGCCAGCAGTCCCCAATCCCCGTCTAGCGGGAGTCGTGGTGAGCAGTTCTTC	CASSPQSPSSGSRGEQFF
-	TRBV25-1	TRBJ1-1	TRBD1	TGTGCCAGCAGTGGAAACAGGGGAAACACTGAAGCTTTCTTT	CASSGNRGNTEAFF
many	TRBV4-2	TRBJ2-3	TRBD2	TGTGCCAGCAGCCAGGTAGCGGGAGGGCCCACAGATACGCAGTATTTT	CASSQVAGGPTDTQYF
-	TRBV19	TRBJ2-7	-	TGTGCCAGTAGTCCGACCGGGACAATCTACGAGCAGTACTTC	CASSPTGTIYEQYF
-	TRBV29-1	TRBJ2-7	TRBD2	TGCAGCGTTGAACTAGCGGACTACGAGCAGTACTTC	CSVELADYEQYF
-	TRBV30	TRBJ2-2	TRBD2	TGTGCCTGGGGGTCGGGACTAGCGGGAGGGAACACCGGGGAGCTGTTTTTT	CAWGSGLAGGNTGELFF
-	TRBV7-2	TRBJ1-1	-	TGTGCCAGCAGCCGGGACCCTACAAACACTGAAGCTTTCTTT	CASSRDPTNTEAFF
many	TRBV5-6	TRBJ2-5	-	TGTGCCAGCAGTTCCGACACGGCGGAGACCCAGTACTTC	CASSSDTAETQYF
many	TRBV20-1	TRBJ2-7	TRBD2	TGCAGTTCCGATAGCGGGACCTCCTACGAGCAGTACTTC	CSSDSGTSYEQYF
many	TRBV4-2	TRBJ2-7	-	TGTGCCAGCAGACACTACGAGTGGAACGAGCAGTACTTC	CASRHYEWNEQYF
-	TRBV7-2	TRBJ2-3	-	TGTGCCAGCAGCTTAGGGAGCTCCTACAATGAGCAGTATTTT	CASSLGSSYNEQYF
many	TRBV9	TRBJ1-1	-	TGTGCCAGCAGCGCGGGGGCAGGGTATACTGAAGCTTTCTTT	CASSAGAGYTEAFF
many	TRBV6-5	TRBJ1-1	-	TGTGCCAGCAGTCCAGGATACCGACAGGCCCGCCGATTCTTT	CASSPGYRQARRFF
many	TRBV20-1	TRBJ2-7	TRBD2	TGCAGTGCTACGGGGGGATCAAGCTACGAGCAGTACTTC	CSATGGSSYEQYF
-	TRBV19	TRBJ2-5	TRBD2	TGTGCCAGTAGTAGGGGACTAGCGGGAAGTCAAGAGACCCAGTACTTC	CASSRGLAGSQETQYF
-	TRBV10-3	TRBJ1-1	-	TGTGCCATCAGTGAGTCGGGGAGGAACACTGAAGCTTTCTTT	CAISESGRNTEAFF
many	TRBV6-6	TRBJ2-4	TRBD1	TGTGCCAGCAGGTCCGCCGGTGGACAGGGTGGAAACATTCAGTACTTC	CASRSAGGQGGNIQYF
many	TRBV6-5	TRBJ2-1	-	TGTGCCAGCAGTTACTCGATGCCCCTTAGCGGAAGCCCCTACAATGAGCAGTTCTTC	CASSYSMPLSGSPYNEQFF
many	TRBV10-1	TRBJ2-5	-	TGCGCCAGCAGTGAGGAGTGTTTTGCGCAAGAGACCCAGTACTTC	CASSEECFAQETQYF
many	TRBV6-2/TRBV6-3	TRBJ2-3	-	TGTGCCAGCACCCTAGCGTGGAGCACAGATACGCAGTATTTT	CASTLAWSTDTQYF
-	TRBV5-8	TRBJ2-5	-	TGTGCCAGCAGCTTGGCCGCGGGGGCGGTTCAGCCCCAGTACTTC	CASSLAAGAVQPQYF
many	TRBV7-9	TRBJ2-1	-	TGTGCCAGCAGCTTGGACGGGGGACAAGACAATGAGCAGTTCTTC	CASSLDGGQDNEQFF
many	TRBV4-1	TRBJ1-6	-	TGCGCCAGCAGCCAAGGGAAAGCCAATTCACCCCTCCACTTT	CASSQGKANSPLHF
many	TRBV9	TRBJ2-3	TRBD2	TGTGCCAGCAGCGTCCAACTAGCGGGAGGGCTCACAGATACGCAGTATTTT	CASSVQLAGGLTDTQYF